This TCR beta chain was found in a study of blood T cell repertoires in COVID-19. Overall study: COVID-19 samples collected from the United States, Italy and Spain covered acute and convalescent phases. The analysed material was cDNA or gDNA that came from T cells, B-cell-depleted T cells, or PBMCs.

In the source study's methods: Nucleated cell number was recorded as an estimate derived from reference gene primer amplification. The table came from immunoSEQ multiplex PCR; TCRdb's copy has only in-frame clones and leaves some out. The V and J calls and clone size were taken over from that table, and D and trimming were inferred from the DNA. The data hold 120,000 to 150,000 clones, with approximately 84% observed a single time. This CDR3 is 15 amino acids long. J gave up 5 bases and V 5 bases, and 9 bases lay outside the gene matches. The V gene's germline CDR1 is LNHDA and CDR2 SQIVND (reference sequence).

The sequenced sample consisted of peripheral blood. This receptor was taken from a human donor in a cohort sampled during active COVID-19. The chain joins TRBV19 to TRBJ1-5; 7 positions agree with TRBD1. The CDR3 region is CASSVSRGRYQPQHF. The DNA for the CDR3 is TGTGCCAGTAGTGTATCAAGGGGGCGATATCAGCCCCAGCATTTT.